Each of the 24 T cell receptor beta chains below was sequenced from the same sample in a study of molecular identifiers for immune sequencing clone quantification (dated by TCRdb to 2016 to 2019). Library preparation used PCR. Sequencing took place on an Illumina HiSeq 4000. TCRdb took the public reads, trimmed them with fastp at Q25, ran MiXCR for clone calling and kept in-frame beta chains. Each entry is one CDR3 protein sequence, shown with its most common DNA and genes. This sample has 250,000 to 350,000 distinct CDR3 sequences in its table, and 20% to 25% of those were observed once. Approximately 0.8% of the sample goes to the ten largest clones. Sequences were obtained from naive CD8+ T cells from blood, with Jurkat cell RNA spiked in. The cell subset or site tag for this specimen amounts to: FACS-sorted CD8+CD4-CCR7+CD45RA+ naive T cells. The source is a human donor in good health. Some libraries in this study had Jurkat cell RNA spiked in.

This clonotype appeared many times. The chain links TRBV4-3 to TRBJ2-2; perhaps TRBD1 as D (5 bases). V was clipped by 4 bases and J by 2 bases, with 11 bases between them. The CDR3 runs to 15 residues. The V gene's germline CDR1 is LGHNA and CDR2 YSLEER. CDR3 sequence (DNA): TGCGCCAGCAGCCCCGACAGTCGAAACACCGGGGAGCTGTTTTTT. Translating it yields CASSPDSRNTGELFF.

There are a few counts of this clonotype. This may be a read error, as it is one base from a much larger clone. J is TRBJ1-4 and V is TRBV12-3 or TRBV12-4; D ambiguous. This CDR3 has 16 amino acids. Here the CDR3 reads CASSPFRQSTNEKLVF. For the CDR3, the DNA is TGTGCCAGCAGCCCTTTCAGGCAGTCAACTAATGAAAAACTGGTTTTT.

For this clonotype: This sequence may be a read error, since a much larger clone differs from it by one base. Since no conserved phenylalanine or tryptophan closes the CDR3, a read error is the likely cause. The V gene is TRBV7-2, the J gene TRBJ2-1; D is ambiguous. This CDR3 has 13 amino acids. CDR1 is SGHTA and CDR2 is FQGNSA in the germline V gene. V shed 2 bases and J shed 10 bases, with 12 bases lying between them. The CDR3 DNA sequence: TGTGCCAGCAGCTTAAGTCATCGGCAGGAGCAGTTCCTC. Translating it yields CASSLSHRQEQFL.

This clonotype was found many times. The chain links TRBV6-6 to TRBJ2-7; no definite D call. Germline-derived CDR1 and CDR2 are MNHNY and SVGAGI (reference sequence). The CDR3 extends over 11 amino acids. V dropped 3 bases and J dropped 7 bases, with 7 bases sitting between them. This chain's CDR3 is CASSYPEEQYF. Here the CDR3 DNA reads TGTGCCAGCAGTTATCCCGAGGAGCAGTACTTC.

About this clonotype itself: One end of the junction fails to match germline, which may point to a read error. V usage is TRBV19 and J usage is TRBJ2-6; D might be TRBD1 (5 bases). This CDR3 has 18 amino acids. Germline CDR1 reads LNHDA; CDR2 reads SQIVND (reference sequence). CDR3 in DNA: TGTGCCAGTAGTATAGGCCAGGGTCTTATCTCTGGGGCCAACGTCCTGGCTTTC. Translation gives CASSIGQGLISGANVLAF.

The gene calls are TRBV12-3 or TRBV12-4 and TRBJ2-7, with D tentatively TRBD1 (6 bases). CDR3 length: 12 residues. V dropped 10 bases and J dropped 0 bases, with 10 bases sitting between them. CDR3 protein: CATQDSSYEQYF. In nucleotides, the CDR3 is TGTGCCACCCAGGACAGCTCCTACGAGCAGTACTTC.

This clonotype showed up many times. This chain links TRBV3-1 with TRBJ1-1; no clear D gene. Germline assignment: CDR1 LGHDT and CDR2 YNNKEL (reference sequence). V lost 3 bases, J lost 0 bases, and 8 bases lay in between. The CDR3 is 14 residues long. The CDR3 loop reads CASSHGPMNTEAFF. The CDR3 coding sequence is TGTGCCAGCAGCCACGGGCCGATGAACACTGAAGCTTTCTTT.

The chain recombines TRBV6-5 with TRBJ2-3; D possibly corresponds to TRBD2 (6 bases). The CDR3 contains 18 residues. The V and J ends lost 8 bases and 2 bases respectively, with 26 bases between them. Germline V gene sequence: CDR1 MNHEY, CDR2 SVGAGI. Here the CDR3 reads CASFSGSTPPNFTDTQYF. The CDR3 DNA sequence: TGTGCCAGCTTTAGCGGTTCGACGCCCCCCAATTTCACAGATACGCAGTATTTT.

In its sample, this clonotype was seen many times. This CDR3 reads CASSQGTRQPEAFF. The CDR3 DNA is TGCGCCAGCAGCCAAGGGACGAGGCAGCCTGAAGCTTTCTTT. V is TRBV4-3 and J is TRBJ1-1; no definite D call. This CDR3 contains 14 residues. Germline loops: CDR1 LGHNA, CDR2 YSLEER. The V end was cut by 1 base, the J end by 6 bases, with 12 bases between.

As to this clonotype: Possible read error: a much larger clone is one base away. This chain links TRBV12-3 or TRBV12-4 with TRBJ2-7; tentatively, D is TRBD1 (7 bases). Trimming pared 4 bases from V and 5 bases from J, leaving 18 bases between. This CDR3 region has 15 residues. CDR3 in DNA: TGTGCCAGCAGTTGGGGGGCAGGGGGAAGTGACGAGCAGTACTTC. Its protein is CASSWGAGGSDEQYF.

This clonotype has at least ten counts. The chain carries TRBV2 and TRBJ2-3; TRBD2 matches at 7 bases. With 4 bases clipped from V and 3 bases from J, the junction kept 10 bases outside the gene matches. The CDR3 extends over 16 amino acids. Germline values: CDR1 SNHLY, CDR2 FYNNEI. CDR3 loop: CASSVVFRGVTDTQYF. The CDR3 region has the DNA TGTGCCAGCAGTGTCGTCTTTCGGGGGGTGACAGATACGCAGTATTTT.

Remarks on this clonotype: A read error may explain this, as a much larger clone is one base away. The CDR3 ends on some other residue instead of the conserved phenylalanine or tryptophan, so this is likely a read error. The chain recombines TRBV28 with TRBJ2-2; tentatively, D is TRBD1 (6 bases). The germline V gene encodes CDR1 MDHEN and CDR2 SYDVKM. V lost 3 bases and J 1 base, leaving 9 bases between the germline ends. The CDR3 loop spans 15 amino acids. CDR3 sequence: CASSLYRENTGELFL. As DNA, the CDR3 is TGTGCCAGCAGTTTGTACAGGGAGAACACCGGGGAGCTGTTTCTT.

In regard to this clonotype: A single base separates this from a much larger clone, so it may be a read error. The CDR3 sequence is CAWSPKTGVPEASF. The CDR3 region has the DNA TGTGCCTGGAGTCCGAAGACAGGGGTCCCTGAAGCTTCCTTT. This chain uses TRBV30 with TRBJ1-1, with 8 positions matching TRBD1. The germline V gene has CDR1 GTSNPN and CDR2 SVGIG (reference sequence). This CDR3 comprises 14 residues.

In its sample, this clonotype was seen many times. The gene calls are TRBV7-2 and TRBJ1-6; D is possibly TRBD1 (6 bases). V was trimmed by 5 bases and J by 1 base, leaving 12 bases between them. The germline V gene encodes CDR1 SGHTA and CDR2 FQGNSA. The CDR3 covers 16 residues. The CDR3 nucleotides are TGTGCCAGCAGCCAGGGGACGCAATCCTATAATTCACCCCTCCACTTT. Protein: CASSQGTQSYNSPLHF.

The gene calls are TRBV9 and TRBJ2-1; D is undetermined. Germline loops: CDR1 SGDLS, CDR2 YYNGEE. Between the trimmed V and J ends, which lost 2 bases and 0 bases, there was a span of 12 bases. The CDR3 loop spans 16 amino acids. The CDR3 loop reads CASSVSAANSYNEQFF. CDR3 DNA: TGTGCCAGCAGCGTCAGTGCGGCTAACTCCTACAATGAGCAGTTCTTC.

This clonotype has at least ten counts. The chain joins TRBV30 to TRBJ1-5; tentatively, D is TRBD1 (5 bases). The CDR3 is made up of 13 amino acids. Germline-derived CDR1 and CDR2 are GTSNPN and SVGIG (reference sequence). The germline V and J ends were trimmed by 2 bases and 9 bases, with 14 bases remaining between them. This chain's CDR3 is CAWSIPGDPPQHF. In DNA form, the CDR3 reads TGTGCCTGGAGTATCCCGGGGGATCCGCCCCAGCATTTT.

This clonotype was detected ten times or more. The J gene is TRBJ2-3, the V gene TRBV7-9; 9 bases are a match to TRBD2. The CDR3 sequence is 15 residues long. V trimming: 1 base; J trimming: 4 bases; junction bases outside the gene matches: 3. Germline CDR1 is SEHNR and CDR2 is FQNEAQ (reference sequence). DNA for the CDR3: TGTGCCAGCAGCTTAGTGCGGGAGGGGGCAGATACGCAGTATTTT. Residues: CASSLVREGADTQYF.

The rearrangement joins TRBV13 to TRBJ2-7; D is tentatively TRBD1 or TRBD2 (5 bases each). V lost 5 bases to trimming and J lost 2 bases, with 13 bases between them. The germline V gene encodes CDR1 PRHDT and CDR2 FYEKMQ (reference sequence). This CDR3 is 14 amino acids long. CDR3 sequence reads: CASSLRDDTYEQYF. As DNA, the CDR3 is TGTGCCAGCAGCCTCCGGGACGATACCTACGAGCAGTACTTC.

A remark on this clonotype: This may be a read error, as it is one base from a much larger clone. The chain joins TRBV6-2 or TRBV6-3 to TRBJ1-5, with D uncertain. The CDR3 covers 14 residues. Germline V lookup: CDR1 MNHEY, CDR2 SVGEGT. In DNA form, the CDR3 reads TGTACCAGCAGTTACGGCCCCTCAGAGGAGCCCCAGCATTTT. The encoded protein is CTSSYGPSEEPQHF.

Points on this clonotype: One base away lies a much larger clone, so this may be a sequencing read error. The V gene is TRBV7-9, the J gene TRBJ1-5; maybe TRBD1 (5 bases). The CDR3 runs 15 residues. Per germline, CDR1 SEHNR and CDR2 FQNEAQ (reference sequence). The V end was cut by 5 bases, the J end by 5 bases, with 16 bases between. As DNA, the CDR3 is TGTGCCAGCAGCCCAGGCCAGGGTAACCATCAGCCCCAGCATTTT. This codes for CASSPGQGNHQPQHF.

Comment on this clonotype: A much larger clone lies one base from this, so it may be a read error. In DNA form, the CDR3 reads TGCAGCGTTGAAGATAGGGGACGGACCAACACCGGGGGGCTGTTTTTT. This sequence encodes CSVEDRGRTNTGGLFF. This rearrangement joins TRBV29-1 to TRBJ2-2, with a tentative D call TRBD2 (6 bases). The CDR3 extends over 16 amino acids. The germline CDR1 and CDR2 sequences are SQVTM and ANQGSEA.

Concerning this clonotype itself: It may be a read error: a sequence one base away is much more abundant. The genes are TRBV20-1 and TRBJ2-7; possibly TRBD2 for D (5 bases). The CDR3 runs 12 residues. Germline V gene data show CDR1 as DFQATT and CDR2 as SNEGSKA (reference sequence). The CDR3 protein is CSTSDLTYEQYF. In nucleotides, the CDR3 is TGCAGTACTAGTGACTTGACCTACGAGCAGTACTTC.

On this clonotype: A much larger clone sits a single nucleotide away, making a read error possible. The chain recombines TRBV7-6 with TRBJ1-4; 7 bases match TRBD1. CDR1 is SGHVS and CDR2 is FNYEAQ in the germline V gene. The CDR3 length is 15 residues. CDR3 loop: CASSLDTGEDEKLSF. The CDR3 coding sequence is TGTGCCAGCAGCTTAGATACAGGGGAGGATGAAAAACTGTCTTTT.

This clonotype has at least ten counts. The gene calls are TRBV27 and TRBJ1-2; possible D gene TRBD1, 5 bases. Per the germline V gene, CDR1 is MNHEY and CDR2 is SMNVEV (reference sequence). The CDR3 is 16 residues long. Trimming removed 7 bases at V and 5 bases at J, with 23 bases between. The CDR3 sequence is CASNPTAGLGVYGYTF. CDR3 in DNA: TGTGCCAGCAACCCGACGGCAGGACTAGGGGTATATGGCTACACCTTC.